This T cell receptor (beta chain) came from a study of a mutant IDH1 vaccine in newly diagnosed glioma (dated by TCRdb to about 2021). In the study overall: Patients were given eight vaccinations, in weeks 1, 3, 5, 7, 11, 15, 19 and 23, which matched visits V03 through V10. In the chemotherapy-containing groups, vaccination started alongside temozolomide cycles, whereas in patients who had radiotherapy alone it started 4-6 weeks after radiotherapy. Of the 30 or so patients who were treated, about 62% were male and about 40% were female, and the mean age was about 40 years. Prior to enrollment, patients had been given standard therapy consisting of radiotherapy alone, temozolomide alone, or radiochemotherapy with temozolomide, with the combination given to most patients. Peripheral blood samples were drawn at six visits, namely V03 (baseline), V05, V07, V10, V12 and V13. For exploratory analyses, longitudinal TCRB deep sequencing was carried out in around 24 treated patients wherever samples were available.

In light of the paper, this sample's time point label describes: week 11, during vaccination. Each vaccine dose, consisting of 300 ug of a 20-mer mutant IDH1 peptide in Montanide, was administered subcutaneously with topical imiquimod. Donors had newly diagnosed WHO grade 3 or 4 IDH1-mutant astrocytomas with loss of nuclear ATRX. The samples were drawn from NOA16, a multicentre, single-arm, open-label phase I trial in Germany that tested a mutant IDH1 peptide vaccine in humans for the first time. Genomic DNA for TCRB sequencing was extracted from EDTA blood using the DNeasy Blood and Tissue Kit. The paper as a whole reports these results and caveats: Across multiple MHC alleles, vaccine-induced immune responses were seen in around 94% of patients. The authors stated that sample limitations prevented analyses of patient blood samples from being reproduced. Changes in the top peripheral T cell clonotypes picked up by TCRB sequencing did not appear to be linked to pseudoprogression. PBMC samples for TCRB deep sequencing were selected based on availability.

Worth noting for this clone: Its antigen has not been determined. The record has no base qualities; no much larger clone is one base away.

Libraries were made using the immunoSEQ multiplex PCR assay. The hsTCRB Kit was used according to the manufacturer's protocol to amplify rearranged TCR beta chain sequences. An Illumina MiSeq was used to sequence the TCRB libraries. Turning to the authors' computational methods: The kit vendor's proprietary platform handled demultiplexing, trimming and gene mapping. TCRdb retrieved this table from immuneACCESS and kept in-frame rearrangements only. Not all clones are present; in checked studies, unresolved V genes account for under half, and no reason is known for the remainder. The V and J calls and the clone size are those of that table, but D and trimming were determined from the DNA. The table for this sample lists 25,000 to 35,000 clones; around 90% of them were counted only once. Less than 25% of the sample lies in the top ten. The sequence derives from a man younger than 35 with glioma. This sample comprised PBMCs, obtained from a glioma patient whose treatment included an IDH1 peptide vaccine.

The CDR3 protein: CASSLGIGYTF. DNA sequence: TGTGCCAGCAGTTTGGGGATCGGCTACACCTTC. The chain joins TRBV28 to TRBJ1-2; the D segment cannot be called with confidence. From the cysteine through the phenylalanine, the CDR3 covers 11 amino acids. The entry retains the CDR3 DNA only, 33 bases that are in frame from base 1. CDR1 and CDR2 are drawn from the germline V gene: MDHEN, SYDVKM. V is shortened by 3 bases, J by 8 bases, and the region joining them spans 7 bases.